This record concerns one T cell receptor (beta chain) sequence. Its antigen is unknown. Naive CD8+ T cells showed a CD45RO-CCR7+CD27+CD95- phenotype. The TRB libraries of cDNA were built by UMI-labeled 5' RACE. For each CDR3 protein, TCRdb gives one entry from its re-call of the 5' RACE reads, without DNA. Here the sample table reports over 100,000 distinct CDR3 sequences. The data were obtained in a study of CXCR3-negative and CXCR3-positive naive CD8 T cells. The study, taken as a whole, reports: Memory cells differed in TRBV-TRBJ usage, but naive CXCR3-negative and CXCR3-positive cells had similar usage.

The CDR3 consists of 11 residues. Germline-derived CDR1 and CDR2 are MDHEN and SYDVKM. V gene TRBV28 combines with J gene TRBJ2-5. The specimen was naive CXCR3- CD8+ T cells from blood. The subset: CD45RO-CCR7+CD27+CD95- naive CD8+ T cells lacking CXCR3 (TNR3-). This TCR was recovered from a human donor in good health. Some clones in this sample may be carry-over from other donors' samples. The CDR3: CANSHRETQYF.